The source of this T cell receptor beta chain is a study of blood T cells in healthy people across ages. General study results and limits: Researchers said unsorted PBMCs prevented a conclusive naive versus antigen-experienced comparison.

For this clonotype: Its target is unknown.

A second about 6 to 11 cycle PCR used barcoded and J-beta primers. In TCRdb, the 5' RACE reads were re-called with MiXCR into one record per CDR3 protein. The sample contains over a million distinct CDR3 sequences, around 27% of which appear only once. The CDR3 has 14 amino acids. The germline V gene encodes CDR1 MNHEY and CDR2 SVGEGT. This same sample was also taken into another study, of T cells of mothers and their children. Turning to that study: Three healthy Caucasian mothers and their six children donated. Regardless of relatedness, pairs show thymic selection shaping TCR recombination output in a similar manner.

This sequence joins TRBV6-2 or TRBV6-3 and TRBJ2-5; 9 nucleotides line up with TRBD2. TRBJ2-1 explains the end of the DNA better; the J call may be wrong. This clonotype was sampled from a girl aged 2 to 10 in good health. The specimen sequenced was blood. The CDR3 DNA sequence: TGTGCCAGCAGTCCGAGCGGGAGGCCGTTCGGGCAGTTCTTC. As protein: CASSPSGRPFGQFF.